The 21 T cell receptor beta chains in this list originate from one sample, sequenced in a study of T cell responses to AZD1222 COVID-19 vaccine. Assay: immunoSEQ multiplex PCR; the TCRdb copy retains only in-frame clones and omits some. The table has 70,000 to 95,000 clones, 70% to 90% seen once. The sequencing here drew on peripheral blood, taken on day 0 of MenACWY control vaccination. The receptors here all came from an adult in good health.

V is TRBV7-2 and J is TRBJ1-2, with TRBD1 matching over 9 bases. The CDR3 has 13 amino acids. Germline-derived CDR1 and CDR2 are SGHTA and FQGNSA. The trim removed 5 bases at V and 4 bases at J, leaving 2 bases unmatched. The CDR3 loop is CASSPGQGYGYTF. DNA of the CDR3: TGTGCCAGCAGCCCGGGACAGGGCTATGGCTACACCTTC.

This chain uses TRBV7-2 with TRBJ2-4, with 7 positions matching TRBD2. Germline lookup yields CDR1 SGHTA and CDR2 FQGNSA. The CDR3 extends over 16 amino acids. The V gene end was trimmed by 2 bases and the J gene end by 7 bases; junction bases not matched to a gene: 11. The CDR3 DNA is TGTGCCAGCAGCTTAATGCGCGGGGGTTCTGGGAACATTCAGTACTTC. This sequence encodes CASSLMRGGSGNIQYF.

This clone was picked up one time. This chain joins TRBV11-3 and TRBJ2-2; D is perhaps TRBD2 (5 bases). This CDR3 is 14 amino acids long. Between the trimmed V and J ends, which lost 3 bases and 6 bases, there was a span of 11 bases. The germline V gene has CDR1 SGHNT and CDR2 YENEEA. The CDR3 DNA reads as TGTGCCAGCAGCTTCTCCGGGGTCTCCGGGGAGCTGTTTTTT. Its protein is CASSFSGVSGELFF.

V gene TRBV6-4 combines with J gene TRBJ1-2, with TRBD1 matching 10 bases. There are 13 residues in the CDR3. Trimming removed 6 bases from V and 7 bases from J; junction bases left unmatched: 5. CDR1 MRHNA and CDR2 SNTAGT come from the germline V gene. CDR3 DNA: TGTGCCAGCAGCGCCGGGACAGGGGTTGGCTACACCTTC. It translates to CASSAGTGVGYTF.

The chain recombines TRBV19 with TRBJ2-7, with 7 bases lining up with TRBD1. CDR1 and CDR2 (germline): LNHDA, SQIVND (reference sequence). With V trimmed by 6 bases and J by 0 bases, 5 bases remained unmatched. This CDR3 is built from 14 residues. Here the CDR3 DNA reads TGTGCCAGTAGCCCCGGGACAGCCTCCTACGAGCAGTACTTC. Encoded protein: CASSPGTASYEQYF.

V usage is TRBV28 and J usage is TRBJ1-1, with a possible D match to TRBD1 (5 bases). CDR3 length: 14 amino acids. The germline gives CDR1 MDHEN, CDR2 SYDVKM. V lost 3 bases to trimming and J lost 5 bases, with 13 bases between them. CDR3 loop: CASSLGTGQTEAFF. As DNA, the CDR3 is TGTGCCAGCAGTTTGGGTACAGGACAAACTGAAGCTTTCTTT.

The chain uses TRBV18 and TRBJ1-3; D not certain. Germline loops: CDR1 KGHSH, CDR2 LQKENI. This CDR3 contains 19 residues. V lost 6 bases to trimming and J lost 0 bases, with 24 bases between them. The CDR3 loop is CASSPTAFPFSSSGNTIYF. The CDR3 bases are TGTGCCAGCTCGCCCACAGCTTTTCCTTTTTCTAGCTCTGGAAACACCATATATTTT.

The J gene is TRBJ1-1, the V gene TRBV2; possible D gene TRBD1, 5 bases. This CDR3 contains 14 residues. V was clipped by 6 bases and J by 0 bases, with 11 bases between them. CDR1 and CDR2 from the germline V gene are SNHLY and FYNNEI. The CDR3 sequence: CASRPRAMNTEAFF. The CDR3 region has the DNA TGTGCCAGCAGACCCAGGGCCATGAACACTGAAGCTTTCTTT.

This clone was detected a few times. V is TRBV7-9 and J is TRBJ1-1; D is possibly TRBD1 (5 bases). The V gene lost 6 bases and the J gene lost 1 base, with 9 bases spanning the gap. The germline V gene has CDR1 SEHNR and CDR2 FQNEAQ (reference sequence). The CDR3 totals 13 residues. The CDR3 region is CASSFQGNTEAFF. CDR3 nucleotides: TGTGCCAGCAGTTTTCAGGGGAACACTGAAGCTTTCTTT. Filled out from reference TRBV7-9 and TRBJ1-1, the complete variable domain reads DTGVSQNPRHKITKRGQNVTFRCDPISEHNRLYWYRQTLGQGPEFLTYFQNEAQLEKSRLLSDRFSAERPKGSFSTLEIQRTEQGDSAMYLCASSFQGNTEAFFGQGTRLTVV.

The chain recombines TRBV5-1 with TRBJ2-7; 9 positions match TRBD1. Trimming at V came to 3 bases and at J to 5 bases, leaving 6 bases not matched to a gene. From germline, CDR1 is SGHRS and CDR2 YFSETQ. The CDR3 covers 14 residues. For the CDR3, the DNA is TGCGCCAGCAGCTCCTCGACAGGGGGGAACGAGCAGTACTTC. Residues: CASSSSTGGNEQYF.

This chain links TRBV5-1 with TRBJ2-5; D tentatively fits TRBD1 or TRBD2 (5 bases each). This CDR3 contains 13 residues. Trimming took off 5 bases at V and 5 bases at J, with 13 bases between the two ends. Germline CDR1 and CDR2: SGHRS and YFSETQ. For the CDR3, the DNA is TGCGCCAGCAGTGAGGGGAGCGCGGAGACCCAGTACTTC. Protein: CASSEGSAETQYF.

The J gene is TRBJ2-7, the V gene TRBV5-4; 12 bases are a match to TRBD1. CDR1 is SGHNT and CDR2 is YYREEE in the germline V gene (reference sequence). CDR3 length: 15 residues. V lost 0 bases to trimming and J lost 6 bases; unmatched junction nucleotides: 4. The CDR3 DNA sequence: TGTGCCAGCAGCTTGGTGGGACAGGGGGCCGGCGAGCAGTACTTC. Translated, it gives CASSLVGQGAGEQYF.

The CDR3 region is CASVASLDNTEAFF. For the CDR3, the DNA is TGTGCCAGCGTGGCTTCCCTGGACAACACTGAAGCTTTCTTT. This chain joins TRBV6-5 and TRBJ1-1, with D unresolved. The V and J ends lost 8 bases and 2 bases respectively, with 15 bases between them. CDR1 and CDR2 (germline): MNHEY, SVGAGI. The CDR3 runs 14 residues.

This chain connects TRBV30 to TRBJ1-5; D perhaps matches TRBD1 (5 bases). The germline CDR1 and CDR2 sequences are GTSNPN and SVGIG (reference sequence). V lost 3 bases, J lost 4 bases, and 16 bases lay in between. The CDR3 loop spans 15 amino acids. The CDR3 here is CAWSPLGGTNQPQHF. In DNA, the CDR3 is TGTGCCTGGAGCCCGCTGGGGGGAACGAATCAGCCCCAGCATTTT. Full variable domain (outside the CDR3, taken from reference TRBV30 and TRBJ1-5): SQTIHQWPATLVQPVGSPLSLECTVEGTSNPNLYWYRQAAGRGLQLLFYSVGIGQISSEVPQNLSASRPQDRQFILSSKKLLLSDSGFYLCAWSPLGGTNQPQHFGDGTRLSIL.

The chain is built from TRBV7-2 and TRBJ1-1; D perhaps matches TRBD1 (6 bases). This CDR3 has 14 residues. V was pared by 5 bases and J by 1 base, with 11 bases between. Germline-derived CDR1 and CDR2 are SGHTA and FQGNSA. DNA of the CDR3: TGTGCCAGCAGCATCCTACAGGGGAACACTGAAGCTTTCTTT. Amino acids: CASSILQGNTEAFF.

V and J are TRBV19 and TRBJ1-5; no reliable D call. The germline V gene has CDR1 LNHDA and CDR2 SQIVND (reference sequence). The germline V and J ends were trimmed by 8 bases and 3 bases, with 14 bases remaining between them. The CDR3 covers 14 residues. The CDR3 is CASVDPYNNQPQHF. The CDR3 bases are TGTGCCAGTGTAGACCCCTACAACAATCAGCCCCAGCATTTT. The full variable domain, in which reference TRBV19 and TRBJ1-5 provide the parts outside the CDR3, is DGGITQSPKYLFRKEGQNVTLSCEQNLNHDAMYWYRQDPGQGLRLIYYSQIVNDFQKGDIAEGYSVSREKKESFPLTVTSAQKNPTAFYLCASVDPYNNQPQHFGDGTRLSIL.

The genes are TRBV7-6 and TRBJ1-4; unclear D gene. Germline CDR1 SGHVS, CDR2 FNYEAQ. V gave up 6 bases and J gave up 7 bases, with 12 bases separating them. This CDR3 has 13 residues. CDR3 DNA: TGTGCCAGCAGTTCGAGAAGGGTTGAAAAACTGTTTTTT. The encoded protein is CASSSRRVEKLFF.

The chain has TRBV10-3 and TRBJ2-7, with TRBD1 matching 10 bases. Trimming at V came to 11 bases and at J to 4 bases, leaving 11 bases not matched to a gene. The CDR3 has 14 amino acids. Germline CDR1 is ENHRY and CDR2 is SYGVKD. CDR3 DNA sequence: TGTGCCGCGGGACAGGGGTCGATTGGATACGAGCAGTACTTC. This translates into CAAGQGSIGYEQYF.

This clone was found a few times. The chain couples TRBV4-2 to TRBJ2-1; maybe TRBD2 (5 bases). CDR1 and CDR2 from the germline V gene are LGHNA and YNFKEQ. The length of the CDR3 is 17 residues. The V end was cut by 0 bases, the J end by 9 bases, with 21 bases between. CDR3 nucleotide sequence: TGTGCCAGCAGCCAAGAGGGCGGATGGACTGGTTCTGGTGAGCAGTTCTTC. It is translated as CASSQEGGWTGSGEQFF.

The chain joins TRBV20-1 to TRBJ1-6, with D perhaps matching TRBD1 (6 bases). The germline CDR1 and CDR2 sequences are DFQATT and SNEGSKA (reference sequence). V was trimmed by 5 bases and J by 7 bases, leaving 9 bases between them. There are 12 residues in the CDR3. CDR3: CSAGGQNSPLHF. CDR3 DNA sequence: TGCAGTGCTGGTGGACAGAATTCACCCCTCCACTTT.

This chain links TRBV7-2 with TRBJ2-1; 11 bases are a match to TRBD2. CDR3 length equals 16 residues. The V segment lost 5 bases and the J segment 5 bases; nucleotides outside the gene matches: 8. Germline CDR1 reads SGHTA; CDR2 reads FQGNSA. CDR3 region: CASSPWTSGHHNEQFF. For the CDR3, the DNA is TGTGCCAGCAGCCCCTGGACTAGCGGGCATCACAATGAGCAGTTCTTC.